A selection of T cell receptor beta chains follows, all from one sample in a study of control samples from healthy donors and cancer patients. The method was immunoSEQ multiplex PCR; TCRdb's version includes in-frame clones alone and lacks a portion of them. The sample lists some 99,000 clones, 90% occurring once. Sequenced material: blood. These receptors originate from a human donor in good health. The donor label of this sample is uncertain. CDR3s include the opening cysteine and the closing phenylalanine or tryptophan. The D gene is left open where the match is weak. The size field is filled for only some rows; it gives once, few, many or a size class.

few,-,TRBV28,TRBJ1-2,TGTGCCAGCAAAATATTCCGGGACCTAAGGGGCTACACCTTC,CASKIFRDLRGYTF
-,TRBD1,TRBV28,TRBJ1-2,TGTGCCAGTACTGGACAGGGGGCGAGCTATGGCTACACCTTC,CASTGQGASYGYTF
-,-,TRBV5-1,TRBJ1-2,TGCGCCAGCAGCCCTTCGGGGGGACGGGGGGGCTACACCTTC,CASSPSGGRGGYTF
-,-,TRBV29-1,TRBJ1-1,TGCAGCGTTTATCTGGGGGCACGAACTGAAGCTTTCTTT,CSVYLGARTEAFF
-,TRBD1,TRBV27,TRBJ2-3,TGTGCCAGCGGGCGACAGGGAGTAGAAGATACGCAGTATTTT,CASGRQGVEDTQYF
-,-,TRBV10-3,TRBJ2-7,TGTGCCACCGGGGGCCCCCCGGATGAGCAGTACTTC,CATGGPPDEQYF
-,TRBD1,TRBV7-6,TRBJ2-3,TGTGCCAGCGGGGAAGGACAGGGCGGGCATACGCAGTATTTT,CASGEGQGGHTQYF
once,-,TRBV24-1,TRBJ2-7,TGTGCCACCAGTGATAGCAACTCCTACGAGCAGTACTTC,CATSDSNSYEQYF
-,-,TRBV6-5,TRBJ2-1,TGTGCCAGCAGTTACTCGAAGGGACTGGTAGGAGGTGAGCAGTTCTTC,CASSYSKGLVGGEQFF
-,TRBD1,TRBV10-3,TRBJ2-3,TGTGCCATCAGTGAGTCGCCGGGACAGGGAACAGATACGCAGTATTTT,CAISESPGQGTDTQYF
-,TRBD1,TRBV6-5,TRBJ2-7,TGTGCCAGCAGGGGGACAGACTCCTACGAGCAGTACTTC,CASRGTDSYEQYF
-,-,TRBV19,TRBJ1-1,TGTGCCAGTTCCTCCCCAGGGGCGGGGAACACTGAAGCTTTCTTT,CASSSPGAGNTEAFF
-,TRBD1,TRBV28,TRBJ1-1,TGTGCCAGCAGTTTAGGGACAGGGAAGCCCATGAACACTGAAGCTTTCTTT,CASSLGTGKPMNTEAFF
-,-,TRBV7-8,TRBJ1-1,TGTGCCAGCAGCTTGACAGGGAACACTGAAGCTTTCTTT,CASSLTGNTEAFF
-,-,TRBV3-1/TRBV3-2,TRBJ2-1,TGTGCCACCAGCCAAAGCAGGGGGGGGGAGCAGTTCTTC,CATSQSRGGEQFF
-,-,TRBV27,TRBJ2-7,TGTGCCAGCGGGTCGGCCTACGAGCAGTACTTC,CASGSAYEQYF
-,TRBD1,TRBV28,TRBJ1-2,TGTGCCAGCAGTTTATTTGGGTCGGGGACAGTGTATGGCTACACCTTC,CASSLFGSGTVYGYTF
-,TRBD1,TRBV10-3,TRBJ2-5,TGTGCCATCAAGGGACAGGCTGACCAAGAGACCCAGTACTTC,CAIKGQADQETQYF
-,-,TRBV4-1,TRBJ2-3,TGCGCCAGCACCCCTGAGGAGGGGCGAGATACGCAGTATTTT,CASTPEEGRDTQYF
-,-,TRBV6-5,TRBJ2-1,TGTGCCAGCAGCCTCACAGGGCGTGAGCAGTTCTTC,CASSLTGREQFF
-,-,TRBV7-2,TRBJ1-1,TGTGCCAGCAGCCGTCTACCGGGGAGGGAAGCTTTCTTT,CASSRLPGREAFF
-,-,TRBV5-1,TRBJ2-1,TGCGCCAGCAGCCTACCCTCCCCTGGGAATGAGCAGTTCTTC,CASSLPSPGNEQFF
-,-,TRBV13,TRBJ2-7,TGTGCCAGCAGCCGGAAGGGTGGCTCTCGAGCCTTCGAGCAGTACTTC,CASSRKGGSRAFEQYF
few,TRBD1,TRBV5-1,TRBJ2-3,TGCGCCAGCAGCTCCGGACAGGGCACAGATACGCAGTATTTT,CASSSGQGTDTQYF
-,TRBD2,TRBV5-1,TRBJ2-7,TGCGCCAGCAGTTCTAGCGGGGGGCCTTCCTACGAGCAGTACTTC,CASSSSGGPSYEQYF
-,TRBD1,TRBV6-5,TRBJ1-2,TGTGCCAGTTTAGCCCCCTCAGGACAGGGAAGCGGCTACACCTTC,CASLAPSGQGSGYTF